This is a list of T cell receptor beta chains from one sample in a study of blood T cell repertoires in COVID-19. Assay: immunoSEQ multiplex PCR; the TCRdb copy retains only in-frame clones and omits some. This sample has 95,000 to 110,000 clones; around 84% occur once, and the top ten carry approximately 12%. What was sequenced was peripheral blood. These receptors originate from a human donor in a cohort sampled during active COVID-19. The CDR3 runs from the conserved cysteine through the conserved F or W. The D gene is left open where the match is weak. Not all rows give a size; the values are once, few, many and, for expanded clones, a class.

clone_size	d_call	v_call	j_call	cdr3_aa	cdr3_nt
.	.	TRBV6-5	TRBJ1-1	CASSENGNTEAFF	TGTGCCAGCAGCGAGAACGGGAACACTGAAGCTTTCTTT
.	TRBD1	TRBV6-2/TRBV6-3	TRBJ1-1	CASSSGQGGGMNTEAFF	TGTGCCAGCAGTTCGGGACAGGGGGGTGGCATGAACACTGAAGCTTTCTTT
.	.	TRBV6-1	TRBJ1-3	CASSEAVPGNTIYF	TGTGCCAGCAGTGAAGCTGTTCCGGGAAACACCATATATTTT
few	.	TRBV4-3	TRBJ1-4	CASSQSTRGNEKLFF	TGCGCCAGCAGCCAATCAACCCGGGGAAATGAAAAACTGTTTTTT
.	TRBD1	TRBV28	TRBJ1-5	CASSLGGQGGTPQHF	TGTGCCAGCAGTTTAGGGGGACAGGGGGGTACGCCCCAGCATTTT
.	.	TRBV19	TRBJ1-2	CASMRGYGYTF	TGTGCCAGTATGAGGGGGTATGGCTACACCTTC
.	.	TRBV28	TRBJ2-1	CASSFGGPYNEQFF	TGTGCCAGCAGTTTCGGGGGGCCCTACAATGAGCAGTTCTTC
once	TRBD1	TRBV2	TRBJ1-1	CASSGGGQGATEAFF	TGTGCCAGCAGTGGAGGAGGACAGGGCGCGACTGAAGCTTTCTTT
.	.	TRBV9	TRBJ1-1	CASSARDTYYTEAFF	TGTGCCAGCAGCGCCCGGGACACCTATTACACTGAAGCTTTCTTT
.	.	TRBV19	TRBJ1-1	CASSTHSQGSAEAFF	TGTGCCAGTAGCACTCACTCCCAGGGGTCCGCAGAAGCTTTCTTT
.	TRBD2	TRBV5-4	TRBJ2-5	CASSPSPGGVETQYF	TGTGCCAGCAGCCCCTCGCCGGGGGGGGTCGAGACCCAGTACTTC
.	.	TRBV15	TRBJ1-6	CATSRTGDLRPHGNSPLHF	TGTGCCACCAGCAGAACAGGAGATCTAAGACCCCATGGAAATTCACCCCTCCACTTT
few	.	TRBV6-5	TRBJ2-7	CASSIRGYEQYF	TGTGCCAGCAGTATCAGGGGATACGAGCAGTACTTC
.	TRBD1	TRBV5-1	TRBJ2-7	CASSLGQGSFEQYF	TGCGCCAGCAGCTTGGGACAGGGGTCTTTCGAGCAGTACTTC
once	.	TRBV5-1	TRBJ1-1	CASSLVSSRGTEAFF	TGCGCCAGCAGCTTGGTTTCGAGCCGGGGGACTGAAGCTTTCTTT
.	.	TRBV4-3	TRBJ2-7	CASSQGWADSSYEQYF	TGCGCCAGCAGCCAAGGTTGGGCAGACAGCTCCTACGAGCAGTACTTC
.	TRBD1	TRBV5-1	TRBJ1-2	CASSTGTGDNYGYTF	TGCGCCAGCAGCACGGGGACAGGGGATAACTATGGCTACACCTTC
.	.	TRBV28	TRBJ2-7	CASCSTGTFYEQYF	TGTGCCAGCTGTTCGACAGGTACTTTCTACGAGCAGTACTTC
.	TRBD1	TRBV5-4	TRBJ1-1	CASSLGQGAGVNTEAFF	TGTGCCAGCAGCTTGGGACAGGGGGCGGGAGTGAACACTGAAGCTTTCTTT
once	.	TRBV10-3	TRBJ1-1	CAISESTGNTEAFF	TGTGCCATCAGTGAGTCGACGGGGAACACTGAAGCTTTCTTT
.	.	TRBV30	TRBJ1-4	CAWSSNQAWGGEKLFF	TGTGCCTGGAGTAGTAACCAGGCGTGGGGGGGTGAAAAACTGTTTTTT
.	.	TRBV9	TRBJ1-1	CASSVGGLNIEAFF	TGTGCCAGCAGCGTAGGTGGACTAAACATTGAAGCTTTCTTT
once	.	TRBV3-1/TRBV3-2	TRBJ1-4	CASSQVGGEKLFF	TGTGCCAGCAGCCAAGTGGGCGGGGAAAAACTGTTTTTT
.	TRBD2	TRBV5-6	TRBJ2-3	CASSSRGAGRLGDTQYF	TGTGCCAGCAGCTCGCGGGGAGCGGGGCGTCTGGGGGATACGCAGTATTTT
.	TRBD1	TRBV5-4	TRBJ1-2	CASSRPGTGDANYGYTF	TGTGCCAGCAGCCGCCCCGGGACAGGGGACGCTAACTATGGCTACACCTTC
.	.	TRBV5-6	TRBJ1-3	CASSLGAVGGGGNTIYF	TGTGCCAGCAGCTTGGGGGCAGTAGGAGGTGGTGGAAACACCATATATTTT
.	TRBD2	TRBV5-1	TRBJ2-5	CASSQGTSGGALETQYF	TGCGCCAGCAGCCAGGGGACTAGCGGGGGGGCCTTGGAGACCCAGTACTTC
.	.	TRBV7-2	TRBJ1-5	CASSLDGSNQPQHF	TGTGCCAGCAGCTTAGACGGTAGCAATCAGCCCCAGCATTTT
few	TRBD2	TRBV7-9	TRBJ2-1	CASSLEAGGRNEQFF	TGTGCCAGCAGCTTAGAAGCGGGGGGGCGAAATGAGCAGTTCTTC
.	.	TRBV12-3/TRBV12-4	TRBJ1-1	CASSFRRDGEAFF	TGTGCCAGCAGTTTCAGGAGGGATGGTGAAGCTTTCTTT
.	TRBD1	TRBV12-3/TRBV12-4	TRBJ1-1	CASRLDRVGVTFF	TGTGCCAGCAGGCTAGACAGGGTTGGAGTGACTTTCTTT
once	TRBD1	TRBV18	TRBJ1-1	CASSPTGTGGTEAFF	TGTGCCAGCTCACCTACCGGGACAGGGGGCACTGAAGCTTTCTTT
.	.	TRBV6-5	TRBJ1-2	CASSYLPLSGGRGYTF	TGTGCCAGCAGTTACCTCCCCCTCTCGGGGGGTCGTGGCTACACCTTC